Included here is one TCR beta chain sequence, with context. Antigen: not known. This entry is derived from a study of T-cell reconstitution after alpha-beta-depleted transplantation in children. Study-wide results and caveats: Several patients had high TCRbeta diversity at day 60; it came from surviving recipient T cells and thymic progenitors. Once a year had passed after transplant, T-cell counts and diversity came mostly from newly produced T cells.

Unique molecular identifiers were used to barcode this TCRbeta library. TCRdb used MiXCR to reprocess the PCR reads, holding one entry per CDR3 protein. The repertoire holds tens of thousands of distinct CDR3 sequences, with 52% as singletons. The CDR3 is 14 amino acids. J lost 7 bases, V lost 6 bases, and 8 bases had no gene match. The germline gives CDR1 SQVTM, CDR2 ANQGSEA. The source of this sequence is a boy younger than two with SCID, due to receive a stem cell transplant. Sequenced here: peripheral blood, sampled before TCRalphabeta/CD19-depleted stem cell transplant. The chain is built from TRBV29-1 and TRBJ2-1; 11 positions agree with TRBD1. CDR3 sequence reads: CSVRGQGASNEQFF. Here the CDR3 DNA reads TGCAGCGTCCGCGGACAGGGGGCGTCGAATGAGCAGTTCTTC.